A selection of T cell receptor beta chains follows, all from one sample in a study of cytomegalovirus exposure and HLA in healthy donors. TCRdb keeps only in-frame clones here, not all; method: immunoSEQ multiplex PCR. The sample shows some 110,000 clones, 65% to 80% of them seen only once. Sequences were obtained from PBMCs. The receptors here all came from a man aged 60-69 years in good health and CMV-seronegative. The CDR3 runs from the conserved cysteine through the conserved F or W. The order of the fields is V gene, CDR3 protein.

V gene: TRBV19
CDR3 protein: CASSISLAGGNEQFF

V gene: TRBV28
CDR3 protein: CASSSMGGGWSYNEQFF

V gene: TRBV5-1
CDR3 protein: CASTSTGNTGELFF

V gene: TRBV5-1
CDR3 protein: CASSLGSSYNSPLHF

V gene: TRBV7-8
CDR3 protein: CASSLVGTRATNEKLFF

V gene: TRBV5-1
CDR3 protein: CASSISGSGNTIYF

V gene: TRBV19
CDR3 protein: CASTQGDRNQPQHF

V gene: TRBV6-6
CDR3 protein: CATTGAGKSQTTQYF

V gene: TRBV9
CDR3 protein: CASGAPEAFF

V gene: TRBV2
CDR3 protein: CASSDRTGAINQPQHF

V gene: TRBV9
CDR3 protein: CASSVAGTSHEQYF

V gene: TRBV7-2
CDR3 protein: CASSFFTGGSYNEQFF

V gene: TRBV29-1
CDR3 protein: CSVTQGSYQETQYF

V gene: TRBV5-6
CDR3 protein: CASSLDRGYEQYF

V gene: TRBV6-1
CDR3 protein: CASSDSLSTDTQYF

V gene: TRBV6-1
CDR3 protein: CASSVGSSYNSPLHF

V gene: TRBV5-1
CDR3 protein: CASSLWQGASNEQFF

V gene: TRBV27
CDR3 protein: CASSPRRSNEQFF

V gene: TRBV18
CDR3 protein: CASSADRGSTDTQYF

V gene: TRBV27
CDR3 protein: CASSYLRETYNSPLHF

V gene: TRBV5-5
CDR3 protein: CASSLGLGYTEAFF

V gene: TRBV7-9
CDR3 protein: CASSLAPGGNGYTF

V gene: TRBV2
CDR3 protein: CASSALRSTDTQYF